This TCR beta chain was recovered during a study of CD8 T cells in Susac syndrome. Worth noting for this clonotype: At one boundary the junction diverges from the germline segment, which might be a read error.

Random hexamers primed reverse transcription of about 0.5 to 1 ug RNA. TCRdb re-called the immunoSEQ multiplex PCR reads with MiXCR, one entry per CDR3 protein. Among over 80,000 distinct CDR3 sequences listed, approximately 92% were seen once. The CDR3 is 13 residues long. Germline assignment: CDR1 GTSNPN and CDR2 SVGIG (reference sequence). The rearrangement uses TRBV30 and TRBJ2-2; D might be TRBD1 or TRBD2, each matching 5 bases. The specimen sequenced was CD8+ T cells from PBMCs. The receptor's source is a human donor in good health. The CDR3 region is CAWAGVNTGDLFF. CDR3 DNA: TGTGCCTGGGCCGGGGTCAACACCGGGGACCTGTTTTTT.